The 30 T cell receptor beta chains given below trace back to one sample, sequenced in a study of T-cell reconstitution after alpha-beta-depleted transplantation in children. As it was prepared, the TCRbeta library received unique molecular identifiers. One entry per CDR3 protein, called by TCRdb with MiXCR from the PCR reads. The sample includes 450,000 to 600,000 distinct CDR3 sequences, over 10% seen only once; the top ten take around 2%. The sample here was PBMCs, mostly from graft donor cells, taken 360 days after TCRalphabeta/CD19-depleted stem cell transplant. These receptors were taken from a male patient between 5 and 17 years old who had a stem cell transplant for acute myeloid leukemia, so the T cells may come from the graft donor.

The genes are TRBV11-2 and TRBJ2-1; D is ambiguous. This CDR3 spans 12 amino acids. Germline CDR1 and CDR2: SGHAT and FQNNGV. Trimming shortened V by 1 base and J by 8 bases, and 6 bases separated the two germline ends. As DNA, the CDR3 is TGTGCCAGCAGCTTAGTCATCGATGAGCAGTTCTTC. Amino acids: CASSLVIDEQFF.

This clonotype turned up a few times. This sequence joins TRBV6-4 and TRBJ2-7; no reliable D call. CDR1 and CDR2 (germline): MRHNA, SNTAGT. The CDR3 totals 14 residues. Trimming shortened V by 3 bases and J by 3 bases, and 12 bases separated the two germline ends. Here the CDR3 reads CASSEAAVGYEQYF. CDR3 DNA: TGTGCCAGCAGTGAGGCGGCGGTTGGCTACGAGCAGTACTTC.

This clonotype was recorded a few times. The rearrangement links TRBV30 to TRBJ2-7; TRBD1 agrees at 9 bases. The V and J ends lost 8 bases and 4 bases, in that order; junction bases with no gene match: 12. CDR1 and CDR2 (germline): GTSNPN, SVGIG (reference sequence). This CDR3 has 14 amino acids. This CDR3 is CANFRDRDLYEQYF. The DNA of the CDR3 is TGTGCCAATTTCCGGGACAGGGACCTATACGAGCAGTACTTC.

This chain connects TRBV20-1 to TRBJ1-5, with 7 bases that match TRBD1. V was pared by 4 bases and J by 0 bases, with 9 bases of the junction left unmatched. CDR3 length equals 16 residues. Germline V gene data show CDR1 as DFQATT and CDR2 as SNEGSKA (reference sequence). The CDR3 here is CSATGTEFYSNQPQHF. CDR3 bases: TGCAGTGCTACCGGGACAGAATTCTATAGCAATCAGCCCCAGCATTTT.

There are a few counts of this clonotype. The CDR3 is CSARRPLSQISYEQYF. The CDR3 DNA is TGCAGTGCTAGGAGACCCTTGTCCCAGATCTCCTACGAGCAGTACTTC. The chain couples TRBV20-1 to TRBJ2-7, with D uncertain. Trimming pared 3 bases from V and 0 bases from J, leaving 18 bases between. Germline CDR1 is DFQATT and CDR2 is SNEGSKA (reference sequence). The CDR3 extends over 16 amino acids.

This clonotype has at least ten counts. CDR3 sequence reads: CASSFARGPFYEQYF. CDR3 in DNA: TGCGCCAGCAGCTTCGCCAGGGGGCCTTTCTACGAGCAGTACTTC. The chain carries TRBV5-1 and TRBJ2-7, with 8 nucleotides matching TRBD1. The CDR3 runs 15 residues. V lost 2 bases, J lost 3 bases, and 7 bases stayed unmatched. Germline assignment: CDR1 SGHRS and CDR2 YFSETQ.

This clonotype was detected a few times. The CDR3 sequence: CASSLMVGREQYF. CDR3 in DNA: TGTGCCAGCAGTTTGATGGTGGGGAGGGAGCAGTACTTC. V gene TRBV12-3 or TRBV12-4 combines with J gene TRBJ2-7, with D perhaps TRBD2 (6 bases). V lost 3 bases, J lost 7 bases, and 13 bases lay in between. This CDR3 is 13 amino acids long.

This clonotype occurred a few times. The chain recombines TRBV4-2 with TRBJ1-4; possibly TRBD1 for D (6 bases). The V and J ends lost 0 bases and 4 bases respectively, with 9 bases between them. Germline V gene lookup returns CDR1 LGHNA and CDR2 YNFKEQ. The CDR3 has 15 residues. In nucleotides, the CDR3 is TGTGCCAGCAGCCAAGATGGCAGGGGTAATGAAAAACTGTTTTTT. Its translation is CASSQDGRGNEKLFF.

This clonotype was recorded at least ten times. This chain uses TRBV29-1 with TRBJ2-7; D ambiguous. The CDR3 consists of 10 residues. Trimming removed 4 bases from V and 4 bases from J, with 5 bases in between. Germline V gives CDR1 SQVTM, CDR2 ANQGSEA. Here the CDR3 DNA reads TGCAGCGTTGGAGATTACGAGCAGTACTTC. As protein: CSVGDYEQYF.

The chain employs TRBV3-1 and TRBJ2-1; 13 bases fit TRBD2. Germline V gives CDR1 LGHDT, CDR2 YNNKEL (reference sequence). Trimming removed 1 base from V and 4 bases from J; junction bases left unmatched: 10. CDR3 length equals 19 residues. This chain's CDR3 is CASSQVARLAGGGYNEQFF. The CDR3 nucleotides read TGTGCCAGCAGCCAAGTCGCCCGACTAGCGGGAGGAGGGTACAATGAGCAGTTCTTC.

V usage is TRBV6-1 and J usage is TRBJ2-1; a possible D gene is TRBD2 (5 bases). V dropped 4 bases and J dropped 2 bases, with 9 bases sitting between them. The germline V gene has CDR1 MNHNS and CDR2 SASEGT. The CDR3 is 14 residues long. The CDR3 bases are TGTGCCAGCAGTGTAGCGAGCACCTACAATGAGCAGTTCTTC. It is translated as CASSVASTYNEQFF.

V and J are TRBV10-2 and TRBJ2-1; TRBD2 is a possible D gene (6 bases). Looked up from germline, CDR1 is WSHSY and CDR2 is SAAADI. The CDR3 covers 12 residues. Trimming pared 6 bases from V and 12 bases from J, leaving 15 bases between. The CDR3 sequence: CASSSGGSGQFF. In nucleotides, the CDR3 is TGCGCCAGCAGCTCCGGGGGTTCGGGGCAGTTCTTC.

This clonotype has ten or more counts. V gene TRBV20-1 combines with J gene TRBJ2-3, with D possibly being TRBD2 (6 bases). The V end was cut by 6 bases, the J end by 5 bases, with 15 bases between. The CDR3 sequence is 13 residues long. The V gene's germline CDR1 is DFQATT and CDR2 SNEGSKA (reference sequence). The CDR3 spells CSAIHGGGDTQYF. The CDR3 bases are TGCAGTGCCATCCACGGGGGTGGAGATACGCAGTATTTT.

This clonotype was seen repeatedly, ten times or more. The chain joins TRBV4-3 to TRBJ2-1, with D unclear. The V end was cut by 1 base, the J end by 3 bases, with 10 bases between. CDR3 length equals 15 residues. Germline values: CDR1 LGHNA, CDR2 YSLEER. DNA for the CDR3: TGCGCCAGCAGCCAAGTAATCGGCGGCTACAATGAGCAGTTCTTC. Residues: CASSQVIGGYNEQFF.

This clonotype was picked up a small number of times. The chain has TRBV20-1 and TRBJ2-5; TRBD1 or TRBD2 may be the D gene (5 bases each). The CDR3 runs to 16 residues. Deletions cut 0 bases from V and 1 base from J, with 15 bases between. Germline V CDR1 and CDR2: DFQATT, SNEGSKA (reference sequence). This CDR3 is CSARDWRMGTQETQYF. In DNA, the CDR3 is TGCAGTGCTAGAGATTGGAGGATGGGGACCCAAGAGACCCAGTACTTC.

This clonotype was counted at least ten times. The chain recombines TRBV29-1 with TRBJ2-2, with 7 bases aligning to TRBD1. Germline loops: CDR1 SQVTM, CDR2 ANQGSEA. After removal of 6 bases from V and 4 bases from J, the junction contained 5 bases not matched to a gene. This CDR3 is built from 13 residues. This chain's CDR3 is CSVGDRPTGELFF. CDR3 DNA: TGCAGCGTCGGGGACAGACCCACCGGGGAGCTGTTTTTT.

The chain couples TRBV28 to TRBJ2-2; the D gene could be TRBD1 or TRBD2 (5 bases each). The CDR3 sequence is 15 residues long. V was cut by 6 bases and J by 4 bases, with 15 bases left in between. Looked up from germline, CDR1 is MDHEN and CDR2 is SYDVKM. CDR3: CASSHDGTPTGELFF. CDR3 nucleotides: TGTGCCAGCAGCCACGACGGGACCCCCACCGGGGAGCTGTTTTTT.

This clonotype has a count of ten or more. The chain recombines TRBV5-1 with TRBJ2-5; D uncertain. The V and J ends lost 2 bases and 1 base respectively, with 9 bases between them. The CDR3 consists of 14 residues. Germline V gene data show CDR1 as SGHRS and CDR2 as YFSETQ. CDR3 sequence: CASSFDQIQETQYF. The CDR3 bases are TGCGCCAGCAGCTTTGATCAGATCCAAGAGACCCAGTACTTC.

The gene calls are TRBV12-3 or TRBV12-4 and TRBJ2-5; D call uncertain. The CDR3 runs to 12 residues. Trimming pared 3 bases from V and 5 bases from J, leaving 7 bases between. Here the CDR3 DNA reads TGTGCCAGCAGTTTTTCGTCGGAGACCCAGTACTTC. It is translated as CASSFSSETQYF.

A word on this clonotype: A clone one base away is much larger, so this may be a read error. This chain connects TRBV29-1 to TRBJ2-6, with 7 bases lining up with TRBD2. This CDR3 region has 16 residues. Trimming took 7 bases from V and 2 from J; bases not matched to a gene: 11. Per the germline V gene, CDR1 is SQVTM and CDR2 is ANQGSEA. The CDR3 region is CSARAGDVAGANVLTF. In DNA form, the CDR3 reads TGCAGCGCCCGCGCGGGGGACGTGGCTGGGGCCAACGTCCTGACTTTC.

This clonotype has a handful of counts. This chain connects TRBV29-1 to TRBJ2-7; 7 bases map to TRBD1. Looked up from germline, CDR1 is SQVTM and CDR2 is ANQGSEA. This CDR3 spans 17 amino acids. The V gene end was trimmed by 8 bases and the J gene end by 3 bases; junction bases not matched to a gene: 22. The CDR3: CSQKPGQRKLPYYEQYF. The CDR3 DNA follows: TGCAGCCAAAAGCCGGGACAGAGAAAACTACCCTACTACGAGCAGTACTTC.

The chain carries TRBV27 and TRBJ2-2; perhaps TRBD2 as D (5 bases). Between the trimmed V and J ends, which lost 2 bases and 0 bases, there was a span of 10 bases. The CDR3 runs to 16 residues. The germline CDR1 and CDR2 sequences are MNHEY and SMNVEV (reference sequence). CDR3 sequence reads: CASSLLGNPNTGELFF. The CDR3 nucleotides read TGTGCCAGCAGTTTACTCGGGAACCCGAACACCGGGGAGCTGTTTTTT.

This clonotype was seen at least ten times. V and J are TRBV29-1 and TRBJ2-1, with 11 bases identical to TRBD2. The CDR3 has 13 residues. Germline V lookup: CDR1 SQVTM, CDR2 ANQGSEA. V shed 0 bases and J 10 bases; nucleotides not matched to a gene: 2. Here the CDR3 DNA reads TGCAGCGTTGAAGATAGGACTAGCGGGGAGCAGTTCTTC. Translating gives CSVEDRTSGEQFF.

CDR3 nucleotide sequence: TGTGCCAGCAGTTTCGGTAGAGCGTTAACTAGCACAGATACGCAGTATTTT. This translates into CASSFGRALTSTDTQYF. This sequence joins TRBV12-3 or TRBV12-4 and TRBJ2-3; D is ambiguous. V was cut by 3 bases and J by 0 bases, with 16 bases left in between. The length of the CDR3 is 17 residues.

This clonotype was counted between two and nine times. V gene TRBV7-2 combines with J gene TRBJ2-5; D gene uncertain. Per germline, CDR1 SGHTA and CDR2 FQGNSA. The CDR3 runs to 13 residues. Between the trimmed V and J ends, which lost 0 bases and 5 bases, there was a span of 7 bases. This CDR3 is CASSLALLETQYF. The DNA of the CDR3 is TGTGCCAGCAGCTTAGCGCTTTTGGAGACCCAGTACTTC.

The genes are TRBV4-3 and TRBJ1-4, with D possibly being TRBD1 (5 bases). Trimming pared 0 bases from V and 7 bases from J, leaving 15 bases between. Germline assignment: CDR1 LGHNA and CDR2 YSLEER. The CDR3 length is 16 residues. The CDR3 sequence: CASSQEWAAQGEKLFF. The CDR3 nucleotides read TGCGCCAGCAGCCAAGAGTGGGCAGCCCAGGGTGAAAAACTGTTTTTT.

The DNA of the CDR3 is TGTGCCAGCAGCCCCCCTGTGGAGGGTGATACTCTCTACGAGCAGTACTTC. Residues: CASSPPVEGDTLYEQYF. The chain couples TRBV5-5 to TRBJ2-7; tentatively, D is TRBD2 (6 bases). The CDR3 totals 17 residues. Trimming left V 4 bases short and J 3 bases short, with 23 bases between. Germline assignment: CDR1 SGHKS and CDR2 YYEKEE (reference sequence).

The chain is built from TRBV18 and TRBJ2-7; D ambiguous. This CDR3 region has 14 residues. The ends were cut back, 5 bases at V and 2 bases at J, with 13 bases in the middle. CDR1 and CDR2 (germline): KGHSH, LQKENI. The chain's CDR3 is CASSMTLKAYEQYF. In DNA form, the CDR3 reads TGTGCCAGCTCAATGACACTCAAGGCCTACGAGCAGTACTTC.

The CDR3 sequence is CASSLITGATGEQFF. Written as DNA, the CDR3 is TGTGCCAGCAGCTTAATTACGGGGGCCACCGGCGAGCAGTTCTTC. The chain links TRBV11-3 to TRBJ2-1; D tentatively fits TRBD1 or TRBD2 (6 bases each). The CDR3 spans 15 residues. In germline, CDR1 is SGHNT, CDR2 YENEEA. V gave up 2 bases and J gave up 10 bases, with 18 bases separating them.

This clonotype has just a few counts. The chain recombines TRBV7-6 with TRBJ2-2; weak D call: TRBD2 (5 bases). Between the trimmed V and J ends, which lost 1 base and 4 bases, there was a span of 19 bases. CDR3 length: 18 residues. CDR1 is SGHVS, CDR2 FNYEAQ, per germline. The CDR3 protein is CASSLVSRQGGSTGELFF. CDR3 coding DNA: TGTGCCAGCAGCTTAGTTTCTCGGCAAGGAGGTTCCACCGGGGAGCTGTTTTTT. Full variable domain (missing parts from reference TRBV7-6 and TRBJ2-2): GAGVSQSPRYKVTKRGQDVALRCDPISGHVSLYWYRQALGQGPEFLTYFNYEAQQDKSGLPNDRFSAERPEGSISTLTIQRTEQRDSAMYRCASSLVSRQGGSTGELFFGEGSRLTVL.